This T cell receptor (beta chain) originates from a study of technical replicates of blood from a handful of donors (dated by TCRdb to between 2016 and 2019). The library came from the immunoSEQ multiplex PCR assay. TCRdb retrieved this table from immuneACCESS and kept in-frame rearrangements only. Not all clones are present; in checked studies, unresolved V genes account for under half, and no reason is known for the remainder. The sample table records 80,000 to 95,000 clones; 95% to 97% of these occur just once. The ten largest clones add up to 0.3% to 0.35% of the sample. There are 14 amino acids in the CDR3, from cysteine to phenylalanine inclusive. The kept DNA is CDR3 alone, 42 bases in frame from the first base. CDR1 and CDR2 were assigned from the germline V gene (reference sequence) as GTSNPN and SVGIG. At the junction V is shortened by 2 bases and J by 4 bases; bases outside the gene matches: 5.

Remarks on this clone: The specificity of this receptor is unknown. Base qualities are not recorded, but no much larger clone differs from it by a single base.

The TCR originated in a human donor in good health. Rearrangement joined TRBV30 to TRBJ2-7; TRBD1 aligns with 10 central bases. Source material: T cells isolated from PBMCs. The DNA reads TGTGCCTGGAGTTCGACGGGACAGGGGTACGAGCAGTACTTC. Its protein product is CAWSSTGQGYEQYF.